The T cell receptor (beta chain) under discussion was sequenced for a study of blood T cells in healthy people across ages. CDR1 is SGHTA, CDR2 FQGNSA, per germline. This CDR3 contains 15 residues. Germline trimming cut 5 bases from V and 4 bases from J; bases unmatched to any gene: 10. This clonotype showed up just a few times. Its antigen is not identified. Together with a sample-barcoded 5' primer, a J-beta primer mix was included in a second PCR lasting about 7 to 11 cycles. A template-switch adaptor containing 12 random nucleotides labeled each cDNA molecule. One entry per CDR3 protein results from TCRdb running MiXCR on the 5' RACE reads. In the table there are 1.5 million to 2 million distinct CDR3 sequences, around half of which are singletons. Overall study results and limits: Estimated diversity, derived from one million T cells, was regarded as an underestimate.

The TCR sequence derives from a middle-aged woman in good health. The chain employs TRBV7-2 and TRBJ2-7, with 8 bases that match TRBD2. The sequenced material came from blood. The CDR3 bases are TGTGCCAGCAGCAATGGACTAGCCCCAAATTACGAGCAGTACTTC. It specifies CASSNGLAPNYEQYF.